This record looks at one T cell receptor (beta chain) sequence and its context. This sequence may be a read error, since a much larger clone differs from it by one base. This likely comes from a read error, as the CDR3 has no conserved phenylalanine or tryptophan at its end. Using RNA transcripts as the source, TCR beta CDR3 regions were amplified. The HTBI set primed first-round TCR CDR3 RT-PCR. TCRdb ran MiXCR on the multiplex PCR reads and lists one entry per CDR3 protein. The sample lists a few hundred thousand distinct CDR3 sequences; 15% to 20% were seen once. This entry is derived from a study of T cells in Graves' hyperthyroidism and ophthalmopathy. The CDR3 extends over 16 amino acids. The germline gives CDR1 SGHRS, CDR2 YFSETQ. V lost 3 bases and J lost 1, with 14 bases in between.

The sample taken for sequencing was blood. This sequence was found in a woman in her 50s with Graves' hyperthyroidism. The chain is built from TRBV5-1 and TRBJ2-1, with D possibly matching TRBD1 (5 bases). CDR3 DNA: TGCGCCAGCAGCTCCTTAGGGGATGGTTCCTACAATGAGCAGTTCCTC. Protein product: CASSSLGDGSYNEQFL.